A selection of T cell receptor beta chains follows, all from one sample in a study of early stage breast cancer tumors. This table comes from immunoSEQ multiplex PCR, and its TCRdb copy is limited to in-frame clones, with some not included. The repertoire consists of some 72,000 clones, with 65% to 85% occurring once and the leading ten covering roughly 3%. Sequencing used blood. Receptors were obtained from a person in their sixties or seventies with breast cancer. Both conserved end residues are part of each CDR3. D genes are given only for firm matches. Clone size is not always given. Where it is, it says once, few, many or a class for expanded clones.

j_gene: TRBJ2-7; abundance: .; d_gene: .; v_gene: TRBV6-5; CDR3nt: TGTGCCAGCAGTTACTCGAAAGGGCAATACGAGCAGTACTTC; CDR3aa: CASSYSKGQYEQYF
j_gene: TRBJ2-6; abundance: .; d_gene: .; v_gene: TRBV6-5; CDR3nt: TGTGCCAGCAGGACAGCTGTCTCTGGGGCCAACGTCCTGACTTTC; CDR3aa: CASRTAVSGANVLTF
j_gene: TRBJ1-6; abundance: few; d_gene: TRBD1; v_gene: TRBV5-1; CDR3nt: TGCGCCAGCAGCCCGGGGACAGGGAATTCACCCCTCCACTTT; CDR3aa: CASSPGTGNSPLHF
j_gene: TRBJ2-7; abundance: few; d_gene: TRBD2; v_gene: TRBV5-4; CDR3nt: TGTGCCAGCAGCTGGGGGGGACTTGGGTCCTACGAGCAGTACTTC; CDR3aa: CASSWGGLGSYEQYF
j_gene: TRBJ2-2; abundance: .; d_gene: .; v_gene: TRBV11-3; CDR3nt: TGTGCCAGCAGCCAAGGGACGGTGAACACCGGGGAGCTGTTTTTT; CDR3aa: CASSQGTVNTGELFF
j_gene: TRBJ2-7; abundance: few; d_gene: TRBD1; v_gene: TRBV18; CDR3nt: TGTGCCAGCTCACCCGTTCTCGCACAGGGGGCCTACGAGCAGTACTTC; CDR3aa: CASSPVLAQGAYEQYF
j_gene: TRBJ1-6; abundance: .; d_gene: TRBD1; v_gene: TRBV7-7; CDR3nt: TGTGCTAGCAGGGACAGGGGGCCCTATTCACCCCTCCACTTT; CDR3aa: CASRDRGPYSPLHF
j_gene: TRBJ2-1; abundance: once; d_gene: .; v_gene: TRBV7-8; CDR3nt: TGTGCCAGTATAGGGGTTGAGGGACTTTTCAATGAGCAGTTCTTC; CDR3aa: CASIGVEGLFNEQFF
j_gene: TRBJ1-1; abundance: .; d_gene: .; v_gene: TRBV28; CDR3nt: TGTGCCAGCAGTCGACGGTATGAAGCTTTCTTT; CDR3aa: CASSRRYEAFF
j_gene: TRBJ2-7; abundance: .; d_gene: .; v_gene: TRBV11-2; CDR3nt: TGTGCCAGCAGCTTACGCCGGGATTTCTACGAGCAGTACTTC; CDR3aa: CASSLRRDFYEQYF
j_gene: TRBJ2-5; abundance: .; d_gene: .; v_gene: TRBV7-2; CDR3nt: TGTGCCAGCAGCCTCCTCTTGACTATGACGGAGACCCAGTACTTC; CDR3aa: CASSLLLTMTETQYF
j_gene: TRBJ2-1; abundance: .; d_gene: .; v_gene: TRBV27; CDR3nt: TGTGCCAGCAGTTTTCTCCCGTTCGATAGATACAATGAGCAGTTCTTC; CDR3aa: CASSFLPFDRYNEQFF
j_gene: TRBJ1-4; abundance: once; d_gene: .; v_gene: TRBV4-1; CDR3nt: TGCGCCAGCAGCCTCAGATTTACAACTAATGAAAAACTGTTTTTT; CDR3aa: CASSLRFTTNEKLFF
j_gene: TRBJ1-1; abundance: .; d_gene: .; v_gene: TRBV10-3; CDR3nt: TGTGCCATCAGTGAGTCGAGGGCGTCCAACACTGAAGCTTTCTTT; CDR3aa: CAISESRASNTEAFF
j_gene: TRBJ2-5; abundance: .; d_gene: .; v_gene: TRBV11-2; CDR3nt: TGTGCCAGCAGCACAACGGGGCCGGGGGCAGGAGAGACTCAGTACTTC; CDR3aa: CASSTTGPGAGETQYF
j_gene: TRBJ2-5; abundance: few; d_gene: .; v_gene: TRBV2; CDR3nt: TGTGCCAGCAGATTCGAGGAGCCCCCAGAGACCCAGTACTTC; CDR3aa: CASRFEEPPETQYF
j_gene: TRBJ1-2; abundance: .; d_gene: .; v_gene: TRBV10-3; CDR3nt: TGTGCCATCAGTGAATCACCTGGAAGCTATGGCTACACCTTC; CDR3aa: CAISESPGSYGYTF
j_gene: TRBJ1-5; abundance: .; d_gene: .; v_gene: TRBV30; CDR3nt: TGTGCCTGGAAGCGCAGCCGGAGCGACAATCAGCCCCAGCATTTT; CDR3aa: CAWKRSRSDNQPQHF
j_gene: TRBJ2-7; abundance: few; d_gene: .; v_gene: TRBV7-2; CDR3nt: TGTGCCAGCAGCTTAGCCGGGACTGGGAGGACCCTCTCCTACGAGCAGTACTTC; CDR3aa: CASSLAGTGRTLSYEQYF
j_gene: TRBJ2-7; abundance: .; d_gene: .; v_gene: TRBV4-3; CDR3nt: TGCGCCAGCAGCCAAACTGTAGGCCACATGGGGGCCTACGAGCAGTACTTC; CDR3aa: CASSQTVGHMGAYEQYF
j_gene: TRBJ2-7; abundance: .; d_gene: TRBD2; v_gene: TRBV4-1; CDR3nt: TGCGCCAGCAGCCATCCGGGACTAGTACCCTACGAGCAGTACTTC; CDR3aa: CASSHPGLVPYEQYF
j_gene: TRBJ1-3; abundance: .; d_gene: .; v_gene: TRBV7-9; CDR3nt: TGTGCCAGCCGGGGCGGAGGAAACACCATATATTTT; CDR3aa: CASRGGGNTIYF
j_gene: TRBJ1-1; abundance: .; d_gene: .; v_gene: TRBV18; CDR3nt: TGTGCCAGCTCAGCGGACACTGAAGCTTTCTTT; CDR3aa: CASSADTEAFF
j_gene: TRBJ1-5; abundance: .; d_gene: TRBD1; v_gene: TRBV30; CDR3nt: TGTGCCTGGAGCGGACAGGGGGCAGGTCAGCCCCAGCATTTT; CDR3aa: CAWSGQGAGQPQHF
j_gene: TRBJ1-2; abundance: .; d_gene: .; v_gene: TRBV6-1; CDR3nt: TGTGCCAGCAGCGAGAGAGGCGGCGGCTATGGCTACACCTTC; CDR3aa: CASSERGGGYGYTF
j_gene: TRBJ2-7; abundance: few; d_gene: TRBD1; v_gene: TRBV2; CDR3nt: TGTGCCAGCAGAGAGGACAGGAACTCCTACGAGCAGTACTTC; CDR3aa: CASREDRNSYEQYF
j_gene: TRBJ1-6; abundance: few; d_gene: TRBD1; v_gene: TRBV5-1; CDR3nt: TGCGCCAGCAGCGAGCTACAGGGGACACCCCTCCACTTT; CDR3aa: CASSELQGTPLHF
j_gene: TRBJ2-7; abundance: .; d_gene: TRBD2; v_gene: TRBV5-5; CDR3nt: TGTGCCAGCAGCTTGGATCTAGCGGTCCCCTACGAGCAGTACTTC; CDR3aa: CASSLDLAVPYEQYF
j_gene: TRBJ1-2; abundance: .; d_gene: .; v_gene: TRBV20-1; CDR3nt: TGCAGTGCTAGCCCCTACCCTGGCTACACCTTC; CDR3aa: CSASPYPGYTF
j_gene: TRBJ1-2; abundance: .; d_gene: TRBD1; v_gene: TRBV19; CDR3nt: TGTGCCAGTAGAATTCGTGGAGACAGGGACTATGGCTACACCTTC; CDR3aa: CASRIRGDRDYGYTF
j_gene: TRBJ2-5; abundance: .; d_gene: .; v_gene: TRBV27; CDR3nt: TGTGCCATCGGGGGCCACCGCCCGGGAGAGACCCAGTACTTC; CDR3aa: CAIGGHRPGETQYF
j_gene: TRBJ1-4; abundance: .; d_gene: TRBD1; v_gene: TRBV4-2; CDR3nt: TGTGCCAGCAGCCAGGACAGGGGCGGCGAAAAACTGTTTTTT; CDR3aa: CASSQDRGGEKLFF
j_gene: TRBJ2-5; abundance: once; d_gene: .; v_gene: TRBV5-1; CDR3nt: TGCGCCAGCAGCTGGGGACTCCTCCAAGAGACCCAGTACTTC; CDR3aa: CASSWGLLQETQYF
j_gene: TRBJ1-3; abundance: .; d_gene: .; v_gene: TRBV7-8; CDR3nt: TGTGCCAGCAGCTCCTCGGGGAAATTGACCATATATTTT; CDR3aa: CASSSSGKLTIYF
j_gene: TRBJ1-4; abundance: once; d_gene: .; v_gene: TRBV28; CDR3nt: TGTGCCAGCGGCCTAGGGGCCGATGAAAAACTGTTTTTT; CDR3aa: CASGLGADEKLFF
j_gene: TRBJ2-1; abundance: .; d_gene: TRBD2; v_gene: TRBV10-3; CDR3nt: TGTGCCATCAGTGCCCTTCCGACTAGCCTTACCTCCTACAATGAGCAGTTCTTC; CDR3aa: CAISALPTSLTSYNEQFF
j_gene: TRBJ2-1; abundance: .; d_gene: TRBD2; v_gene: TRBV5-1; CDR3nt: TGCGCCAGCAGAGGGACTAGCGGGGGTTTTGAGCAGTTCTTC; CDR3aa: CASRGTSGGFEQFF
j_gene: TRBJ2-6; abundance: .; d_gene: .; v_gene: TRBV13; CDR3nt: TGTGCCAGCAGCTGGCGGAGCTCTGGGGCCAACGTCCTGACTTTC; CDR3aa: CASSWRSSGANVLTF
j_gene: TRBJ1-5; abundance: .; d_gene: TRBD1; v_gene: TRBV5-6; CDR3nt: TGTGCCAGCAGCCGGGACAGAAATCAGCCCCAGCATTTT; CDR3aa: CASSRDRNQPQHF
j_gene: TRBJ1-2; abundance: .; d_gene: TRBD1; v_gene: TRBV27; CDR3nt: TGTGCCAGCAGTTCCCTGGACAGGGGGAATGGCTACACCTTC; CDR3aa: CASSSLDRGNGYTF
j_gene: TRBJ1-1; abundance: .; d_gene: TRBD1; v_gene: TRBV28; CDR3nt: TGTGCCAGCAGTTTAGTCAGGGGACAGGGAAACGTGGCTTTCTTT; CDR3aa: CASSLVRGQGNVAFF
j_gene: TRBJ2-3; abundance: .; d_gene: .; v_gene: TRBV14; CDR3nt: TGTGCCAGCAGCCGTTCTCCCGACAGGATACTCGATACGCAGTATTTT; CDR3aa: CASSRSPDRILDTQYF
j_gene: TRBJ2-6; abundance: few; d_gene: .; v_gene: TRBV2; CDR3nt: TGTGCCAGCAAAACAGGGTGGTTGGCTGGGGCCAACGTCCTGACTTTC; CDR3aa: CASKTGWLAGANVLTF
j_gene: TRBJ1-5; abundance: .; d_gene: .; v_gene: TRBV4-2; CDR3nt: TGTGCCAGCAGCCCGGGGGGGCAGCCCCAGCATTTT; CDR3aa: CASSPGGQPQHF
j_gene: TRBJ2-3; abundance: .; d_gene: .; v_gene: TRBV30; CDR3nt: TGTGCCTGGAGTGTACTCGGTAGCAAGACAGATACGCAGTATTTT; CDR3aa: CAWSVLGSKTDTQYF
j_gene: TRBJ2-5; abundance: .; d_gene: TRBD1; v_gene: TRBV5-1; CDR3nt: TGCGCCAGCGCCTTCTTAGAGGGGGCCGAGACCCAGTACTTC; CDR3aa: CASAFLEGAETQYF
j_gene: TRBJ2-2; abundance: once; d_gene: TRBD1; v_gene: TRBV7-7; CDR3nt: TGTGCTAGCAGCGCAACAGGGGTAACGGCCGGGGAGCTGTTTTTT; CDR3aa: CASSATGVTAGELFF
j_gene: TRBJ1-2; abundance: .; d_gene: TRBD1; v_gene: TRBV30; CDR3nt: TGTGCCTGGAGTACGAGTCAGGGGGATGGCTACACCTTC; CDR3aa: CAWSTSQGDGYTF
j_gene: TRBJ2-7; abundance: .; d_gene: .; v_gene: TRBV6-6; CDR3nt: TGTGCCAGCAGTTACTCCTCCAGGTACGAGCAGTACTTC; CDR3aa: CASSYSSRYEQYF
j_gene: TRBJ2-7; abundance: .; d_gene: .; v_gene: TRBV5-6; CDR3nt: TGTGCCAGCAGCCGCCCGACAGCCAGCTCCTACGAGCAGTACTTC; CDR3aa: CASSRPTASSYEQYF
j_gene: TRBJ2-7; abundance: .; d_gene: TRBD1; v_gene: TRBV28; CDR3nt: TGTGCCAGCAGGCCGACAGGGAGTACCTACGAGCAGTACTTC; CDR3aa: CASRPTGSTYEQYF
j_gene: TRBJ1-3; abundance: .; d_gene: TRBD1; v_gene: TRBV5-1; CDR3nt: TGCGCCAGCAGCCCAACCACAGGGGGCAGTGGAAACACCATATATTTT; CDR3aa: CASSPTTGGSGNTIYF
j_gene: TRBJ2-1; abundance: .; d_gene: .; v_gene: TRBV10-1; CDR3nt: TGCGCCAGCAGTGGCGCGACAGGCAACAATGAGCAGTTCTTC; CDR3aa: CASSGATGNNEQFF
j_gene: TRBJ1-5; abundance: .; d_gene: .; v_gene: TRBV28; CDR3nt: TGTGCCAGCAGTTCAAATCTGATATGGGATCAGCCCCAGCATTTT; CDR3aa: CASSSNLIWDQPQHF
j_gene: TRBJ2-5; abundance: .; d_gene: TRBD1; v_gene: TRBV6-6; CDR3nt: TGTGCCAGCAGACCGACAGGGGAAGAGACCCAGTACTTC; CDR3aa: CASRPTGEETQYF